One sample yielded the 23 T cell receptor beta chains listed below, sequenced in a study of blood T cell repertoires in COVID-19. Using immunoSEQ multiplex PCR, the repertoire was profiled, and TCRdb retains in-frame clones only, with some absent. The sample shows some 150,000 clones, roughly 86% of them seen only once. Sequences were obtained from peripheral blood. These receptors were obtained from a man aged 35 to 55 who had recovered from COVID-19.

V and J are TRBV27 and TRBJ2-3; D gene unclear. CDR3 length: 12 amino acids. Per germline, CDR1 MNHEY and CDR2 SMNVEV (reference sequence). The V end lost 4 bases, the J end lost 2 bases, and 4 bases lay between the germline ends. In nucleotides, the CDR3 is TGTGCCAGCAGTTCCAACACAGATACGCAGTATTTT. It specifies CASSSNTDTQYF.

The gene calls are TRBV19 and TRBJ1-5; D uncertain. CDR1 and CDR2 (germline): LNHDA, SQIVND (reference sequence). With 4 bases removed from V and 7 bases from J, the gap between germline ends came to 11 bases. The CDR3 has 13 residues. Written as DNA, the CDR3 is TGTGCCAGTAGTAGCAGGATTGGACAGCCCCAGCATTTT. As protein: CASSSRIGQPQHF.

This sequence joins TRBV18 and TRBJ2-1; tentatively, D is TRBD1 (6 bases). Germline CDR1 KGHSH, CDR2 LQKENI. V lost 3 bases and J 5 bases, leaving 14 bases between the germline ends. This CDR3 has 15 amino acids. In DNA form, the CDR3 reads TGTGCCAGCTCACCCCCCCCTAAGGGGGACAATGAGCAGTTCTTC. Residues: CASSPPPKGDNEQFF. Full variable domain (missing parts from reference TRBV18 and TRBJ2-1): NAGVMQNPRHLVRRRGQEARLRCSPMKGHSHVYWYRQLPEEGLKFMVYLQKENIIDESGMPKERFSAEFPKEGPSILRIQQVVRGDSAAYFCASSPPPKGDNEQFFGPGTRLTVL.

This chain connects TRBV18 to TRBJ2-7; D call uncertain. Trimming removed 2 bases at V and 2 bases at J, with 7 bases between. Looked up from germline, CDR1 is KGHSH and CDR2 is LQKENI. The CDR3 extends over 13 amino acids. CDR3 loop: CASSPESTYEQYF. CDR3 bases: TGTGCCAGCTCACCAGAATCTACCTACGAGCAGTACTTC.

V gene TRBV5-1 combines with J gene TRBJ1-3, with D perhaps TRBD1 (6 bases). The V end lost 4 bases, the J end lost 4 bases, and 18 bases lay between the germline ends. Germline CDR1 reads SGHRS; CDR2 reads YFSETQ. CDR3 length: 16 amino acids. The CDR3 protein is CASSPGVRQGGNTIYF. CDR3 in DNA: TGCGCCAGCAGCCCTGGAGTTCGGCAGGGGGGAAACACCATATATTTT.

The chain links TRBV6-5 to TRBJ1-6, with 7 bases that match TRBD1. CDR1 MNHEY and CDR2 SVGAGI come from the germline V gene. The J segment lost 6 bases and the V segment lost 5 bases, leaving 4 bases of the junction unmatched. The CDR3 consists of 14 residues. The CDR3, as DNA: TGTGCCAGCAGTCCCGGACAGGTTAATTCACCCCTCCACTTT. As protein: CASSPGQVNSPLHF.

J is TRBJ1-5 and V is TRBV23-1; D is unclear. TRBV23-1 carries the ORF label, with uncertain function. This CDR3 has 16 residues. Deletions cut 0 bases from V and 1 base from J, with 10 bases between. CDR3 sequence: CASSQSWEASNQPQHF. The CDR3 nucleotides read TGCGCCAGCAGTCAATCGTGGGAGGCAAGCAATCAGCCCCAGCATTTT.

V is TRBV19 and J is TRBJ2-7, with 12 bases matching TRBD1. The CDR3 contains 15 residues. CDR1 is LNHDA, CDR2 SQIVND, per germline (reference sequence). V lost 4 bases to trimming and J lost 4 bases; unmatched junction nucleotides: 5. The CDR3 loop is CASSTGQGARYEQYF. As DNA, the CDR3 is TGTGCCAGTAGTACGGGACAGGGGGCGCGGTACGAGCAGTACTTC.

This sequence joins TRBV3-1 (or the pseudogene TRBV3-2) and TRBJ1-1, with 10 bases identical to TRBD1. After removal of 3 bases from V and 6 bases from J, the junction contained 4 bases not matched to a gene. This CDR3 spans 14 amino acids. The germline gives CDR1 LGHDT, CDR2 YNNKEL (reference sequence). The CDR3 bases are TGTGCCAGCAGCCAGATGGGACAGGGGCCTGAAGCTTTCTTT. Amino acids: CASSQMGQGPEAFF.

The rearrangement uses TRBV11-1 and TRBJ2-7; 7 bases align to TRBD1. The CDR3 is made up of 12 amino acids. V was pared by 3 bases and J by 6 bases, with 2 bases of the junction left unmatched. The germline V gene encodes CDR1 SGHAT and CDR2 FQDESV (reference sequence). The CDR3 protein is CASSFSGGEQYF. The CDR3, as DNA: TGTGCCAGCAGCTTCTCAGGGGGCGAGCAGTACTTC.

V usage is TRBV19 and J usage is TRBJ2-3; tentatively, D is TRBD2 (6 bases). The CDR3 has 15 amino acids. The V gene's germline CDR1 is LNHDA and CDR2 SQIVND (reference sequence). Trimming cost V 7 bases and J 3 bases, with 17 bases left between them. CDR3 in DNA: TGTGCCAGTACGAGGGGTGGGGGGATAACAGATACGCAGTATTTT. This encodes CASTRGGGITDTQYF.

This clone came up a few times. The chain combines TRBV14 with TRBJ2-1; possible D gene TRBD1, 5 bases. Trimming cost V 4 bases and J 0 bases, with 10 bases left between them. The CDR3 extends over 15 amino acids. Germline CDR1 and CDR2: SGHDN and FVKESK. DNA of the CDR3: TGTGCCAGCAGCCGTTGGCAGGGCTCCTACAATGAGCAGTTCTTC. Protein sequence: CASSRWQGSYNEQFF.

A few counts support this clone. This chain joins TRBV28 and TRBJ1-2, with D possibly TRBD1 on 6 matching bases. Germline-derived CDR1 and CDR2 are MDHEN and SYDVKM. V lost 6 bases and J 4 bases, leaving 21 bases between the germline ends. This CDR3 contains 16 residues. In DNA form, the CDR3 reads TGTGCCAGCAGCATGCCCGGGACACTGGGTCTCTATGGCTACACCTTC. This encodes CASSMPGTLGLYGYTF.

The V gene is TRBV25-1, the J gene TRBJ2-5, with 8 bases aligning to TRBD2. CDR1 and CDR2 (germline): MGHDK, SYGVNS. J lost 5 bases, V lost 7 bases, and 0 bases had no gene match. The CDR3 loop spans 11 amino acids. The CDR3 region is CASTGGETQYF. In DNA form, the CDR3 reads TGTGCCAGCACGGGGGGGGAGACCCAGTACTTC.

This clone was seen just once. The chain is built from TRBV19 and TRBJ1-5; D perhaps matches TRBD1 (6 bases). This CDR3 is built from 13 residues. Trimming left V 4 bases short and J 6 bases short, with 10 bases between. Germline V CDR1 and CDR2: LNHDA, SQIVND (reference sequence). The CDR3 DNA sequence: TGTGCCAGTAGTAGGGGGCTAGGTCAGCCCCAGCATTTT. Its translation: CASSRGLGQPQHF.

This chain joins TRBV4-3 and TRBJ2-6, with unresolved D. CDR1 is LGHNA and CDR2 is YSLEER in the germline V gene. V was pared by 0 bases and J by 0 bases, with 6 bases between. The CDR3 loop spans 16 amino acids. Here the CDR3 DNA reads TGCGCCAGCAGCCAAGATCTTAGCTCTGGGGCCAACGTCCTGACTTTC. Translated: CASSQDLSSGANVLTF.

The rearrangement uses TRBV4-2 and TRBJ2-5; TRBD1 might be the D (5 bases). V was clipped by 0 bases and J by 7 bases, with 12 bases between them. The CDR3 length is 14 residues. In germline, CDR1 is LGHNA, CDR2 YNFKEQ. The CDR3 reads CASSQERTWRTQYF. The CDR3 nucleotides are TGTGCCAGCAGCCAAGAAAGGACATGGAGGACCCAGTACTTC.

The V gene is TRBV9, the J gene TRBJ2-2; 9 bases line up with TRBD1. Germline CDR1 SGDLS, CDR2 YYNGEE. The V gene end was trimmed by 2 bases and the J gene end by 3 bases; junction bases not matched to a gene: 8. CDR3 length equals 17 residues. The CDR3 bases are TGTGCCAGCAGCGTCCCCAGGGGACAGGGAGACACCGGGGAGCTGTTTTTT. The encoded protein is CASSVPRGQGDTGELFF.

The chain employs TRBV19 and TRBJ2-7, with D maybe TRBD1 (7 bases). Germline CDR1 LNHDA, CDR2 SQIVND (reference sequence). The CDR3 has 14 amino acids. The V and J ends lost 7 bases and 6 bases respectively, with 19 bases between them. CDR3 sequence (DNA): TGTGCCAGTACCCCGGCGCAGGGGGGAGGCGAGCAGTACTTC. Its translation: CASTPAQGGGEQYF. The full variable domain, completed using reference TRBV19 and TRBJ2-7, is DGGITQSPKYLFRKEGQNVTLSCEQNLNHDAMYWYRQDPGQGLRLIYYSQIVNDFQKGDIAEGYSVSREKKESFPLTVTSAQKNPTAFYLCASTPAQGGGEQYFGPGTRLTVT.

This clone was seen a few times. DNA for the CDR3: TGTGCCAGCAGGACGCCGGGACAGGGGACCACAGATACGCAGTATTTT. Amino acids: CASRTPGQGTTDTQYF. The genes are TRBV5-4 and TRBJ2-3; the match to TRBD1 covers 10 bases. The CDR3 has 16 amino acids. Trimming removed 5 bases from V and 2 bases from J; junction bases left unmatched: 8. In germline, CDR1 is SGHNT, CDR2 YYREEE (reference sequence).

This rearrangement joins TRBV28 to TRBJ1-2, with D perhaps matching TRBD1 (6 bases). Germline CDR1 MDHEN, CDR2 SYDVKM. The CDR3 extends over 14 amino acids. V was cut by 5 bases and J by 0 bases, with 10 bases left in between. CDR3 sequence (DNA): TGTGCCAGCAGTCCTCAGGGGTCTAACTATGGCTACACCTTC. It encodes CASSPQGSNYGYTF.

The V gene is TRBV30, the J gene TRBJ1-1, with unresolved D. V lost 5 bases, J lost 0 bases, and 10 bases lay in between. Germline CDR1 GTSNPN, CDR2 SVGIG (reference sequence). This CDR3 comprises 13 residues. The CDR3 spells CAWFRTLNTEAFF. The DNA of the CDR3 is TGTGCCTGGTTCAGAACCCTGAACACTGAAGCTTTCTTT.

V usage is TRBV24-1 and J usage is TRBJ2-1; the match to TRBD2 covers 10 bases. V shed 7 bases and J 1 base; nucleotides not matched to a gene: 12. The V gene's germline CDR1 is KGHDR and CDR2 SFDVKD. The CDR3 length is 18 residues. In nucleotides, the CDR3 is TGTGCCACCAGAATCAGCGGGAGGGCCGGTAGGTCCTACAATGAGCAGTTCTTC. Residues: CATRISGRAGRSYNEQFF.